Each of the 7 T cell receptor beta chains below was sequenced from the same sample in a study of cytomegalovirus exposure and HLA in healthy donors. The PCR had 60 Vbeta and 13 Jbeta primers. Produced via immunoSEQ multiplex PCR; TCRdb's table is partial and in-frame only. The table records about 110,000 clones, 55% to 75% of them present only once. Specimen: PBMCs. Receptors originate from a man aged 30 to 39 in good health and CMV-seropositive.

The chain links TRBV7-3 to TRBJ1-6; D is perhaps TRBD1 (6 bases). Germline CDR1 and CDR2: SGHTA and FQGTGA. The CDR3 totals 14 residues. The V and J ends lost 5 bases and 7 bases respectively, with 12 bases between them. The CDR3 here is CASSPQGGNSPLHF. CDR3 bases: TGTGCCAGCAGCCCACAGGGTGGGAATTCACCCCTCCACTTT.

This sequence joins TRBV9 and TRBJ2-3; 7 nucleotides align to TRBD2. The V segment lost 4 bases and the J segment 0 bases; nucleotides outside the gene matches: 17. Germline assignment: CDR1 SGDLS and CDR2 YYNGEE. The CDR3 sequence is 19 residues long. The chain's CDR3 is CASSHSPILAPRSTDTQYF. The CDR3 DNA is TGTGCCAGCAGCCACAGCCCCATACTAGCGCCGCGTAGCACAGATACGCAGTATTTT.

The chain links TRBV10-3 to TRBJ1-1; 7 bases are shared with TRBD1. The CDR3 has 12 residues. J was trimmed by 5 bases and V by 10 bases; bases with no gene match: 7. Germline-derived CDR1 and CDR2 are ENHRY and SYGVKD. The CDR3 DNA sequence: TGTGCCACCACGGAGGGGGCAACTGAAGCTTTCTTT. Amino acids: CATTEGATEAFF.

The rearrangement joins TRBV11-3 to TRBJ2-1, with 8 bases lining up with TRBD1. The CDR3 contains 12 residues. The germline V gene encodes CDR1 SGHNT and CDR2 YENEEA. Unmatched junction bases numbered 5, after V lost 6 bases and J lost 10 bases. The CDR3 DNA is TGTGCCAGCAGTTCCCGGACAGGGGAGCAGTTCTTC. This gives the protein CASSSRTGEQFF.

The chain combines TRBV29-1 with TRBJ2-7, with D possibly being TRBD2 (6 bases). Germline V gene data show CDR1 as SQVTM and CDR2 as ANQGSEA. The CDR3 has 9 residues. Written as DNA, the CDR3 is TGCCTGACTAGAACCGAGCAGTACGTC. Its protein product is CLTRTEQYV.

V usage is TRBV5-1 and J usage is TRBJ2-3, with 11 bases identical to TRBD2. With V trimmed by 1 base and J by 6 bases, 4 bases remained unmatched. This CDR3 is built from 15 residues. Germline V gene sequence: CDR1 SGHRS, CDR2 YFSETQ. The CDR3 DNA sequence: TGCGCCAGCAGCTTGTTACTAGCGGGGGTGGATACGCAGTATTTT. This sequence encodes CASSLLLAGVDTQYF.

The chain's CDR3 is CASSWATDTQYF. CDR3 DNA sequence: TGTGCCAGCAGCTGGGCAACAGATACGCAGTATTTT. The V and J genes are TRBV7-2 and TRBJ2-3, with D uncertain. Germline V CDR1 and CDR2: SGHTA, FQGNSA. The CDR3 runs to 12 residues. V was pared by 4 bases and J by 3 bases, with 5 bases between.